One sample yielded the 2 T cell receptor beta chains listed below, sequenced in a study of cytomegalovirus exposure and HLA in healthy donors. The PCR was carried out with 60 Vbeta primers and 13 Jbeta primers. Sequencing used immunoSEQ multiplex PCR; TCRdb keeps in-frame clones, though not all of them. The sample yields over 150,000 clones, roughly 80% seen once. The material sequenced was PBMCs. Receptors were obtained from a boy under 10 years old in good health and CMV-seronegative.

The chain employs TRBV11-1 and TRBJ2-7; D remains unclear. The V end lost 2 bases, the J end lost 0 bases, and 14 bases lay between the germline ends. The germline V gene encodes CDR1 SGHAT and CDR2 FQDESV (reference sequence). This CDR3 has 16 amino acids. The CDR3 spells CASSLRWQANSYEQYF. The DNA for the CDR3 is TGTGCCAGCAGCTTACGGTGGCAGGCTAACTCCTACGAGCAGTACTTC. Full variable domain (remainder filled in from reference TRBV11-1 and TRBJ2-7): EAEVAQSPRYKITEKSQAVAFWCDPISGHATLYWYRQILGQGPELLVQFQDESVVDDSQLPKDRFSAERLKGVDSTLKIQPAELGDSAMYLCASSLRWQANSYEQYFGPGTRLTVT.

The chain links TRBV1 to TRBJ1-1; the D call of TRBD1 is as the table states it, not checked on the DNA. TRBV1 is termed a pseudogene. The CDR3 runs to 14 residues. Written as DNA, the CDR3 is TGCACCAGCACCCCCCCAAAAAAGAACACTGAAGCTTTCTTT. It is translated as CTSTPPKKNTEAFF.